This TCR beta chain was captured in a study of T cells in Graves' hyperthyroidism and ophthalmopathy. Study summary: Peripheral blood was secured at the point of initial diagnosis, before any treatment.

V trimming: 8 bases; J trimming: 10 bases; junction bases outside the gene matches: 8. The V gene's germline CDR1 is MDHEN and CDR2 SYDVKM. This CDR3 is 12 amino acids long. Patients affected by ophthalmopathy presented a Clinical Activity Score of at least 3, a NOSPECS grade of at least 4, and disease duration below 3 months. RNA transcripts provided the source from which TCR beta CDR3 regions were amplified. With the HTBI primer set, the TCR CDR3 went through a first round of RT-PCR. MiXCR, applied by TCRdb to the multiplex PCR reads, yields one record per CDR3 protein. The table lists approximately 600,000 distinct CDR3 sequences, more than 20% of them singletons. This clonotype was seen many times.

This clonotype originated in a man aged 25 to 40 with Graves' ophthalmopathy. The chain uses TRBV28 and TRBJ1-2, with 9 positions matching TRBD1. The specimen sequenced was blood. The CDR3 here is CASYRDRVDYTF. CDR3 coding DNA: TGTGCCAGCTATAGGGACAGGGTTGACTACACCTTC.